Sequencing of this T cell receptor (beta chain) was carried out in a study of tumor and adjacent non-tumor tissue in lung cancer. Study-wide background: Histology: around 13 adenocarcinoma, a couple of squamous cell carcinoma, 1 small cell lung cancer. Stage I to III disease affected some 11 men and 5 women aged about 31 to 80. The study's findings and limits: TCR diversity was significantly greater in tumor than normal lung tissue. Tumor repertoires had a smaller top 100 clone share than normal lung.

RNA was extracted from bulk tissue without any cell sorting. A modified ARM-PCR protocol with three rounds of nested PCR amplified TCRbeta. TCRdb recomputed calls from the multiplex PCR reads with MiXCR, one row per CDR3 protein. The sample carries about 76,000 distinct CDR3 sequences, 55% to 70% recorded once. With regard to this clonotype: The antigen remains unidentified. The DNA is omitted, as the CDR3 cannot be located on it reliably, and the CDR3 follows TCRdb's listing.

The CDR3 has 16 amino acids, counting both end residues. Germline V gene data show CDR1 as MNHNS and CDR2 as SASEGT. The sequence was collected from a woman in her 70s with non-small cell lung cancer. The rearrangement links TRBV6-1 to TRBJ2-1; no DNA check was done on the table's D call, TRBD1. Sequencing used lung tumor tissue. The chain's CDR3 is CAGVVGWGSSYNEEFF.